The present entry profiles one T cell receptor (beta chain) with its context. Its antigen is still unknown. The sample comes from a study of T cell repertoires in cytomegalovirus infection. Overall study: Matching HLA type, along with CMV infection, was indicated by public TCR beta signatures.

Points from the study as a whole: It was HLA-C-restricted CMV-specific TCR beta clonotypes that dominated the response ex vivo.

A single record per CDR3 protein comes from TCRdb applying MiXCR to the reads. The sample carries around 740,000 distinct CDR3 sequences, under 40% recorded once. This TCR came from a human donor in good health (CMV status not recorded). Some clones in this sample may be carry-over from other donors' samples. Sequenced sample: PBMCs.

CDR3 sequence reads: CASSDMTSGELFF. CDR3 DNA: TGCGCCAGCAGTGATATGACCTCCGGGGAGCTGTTTTTT. V usage is TRBV10-1 and J usage is TRBJ2-2; D gene unclear. The V gene's germline CDR1 is WNHNN and CDR2 SYGVQD (reference sequence). The CDR3 is made up of 13 amino acids. Trimming shortened V by 3 bases and J by 6 bases, and 8 bases separated the two germline ends.